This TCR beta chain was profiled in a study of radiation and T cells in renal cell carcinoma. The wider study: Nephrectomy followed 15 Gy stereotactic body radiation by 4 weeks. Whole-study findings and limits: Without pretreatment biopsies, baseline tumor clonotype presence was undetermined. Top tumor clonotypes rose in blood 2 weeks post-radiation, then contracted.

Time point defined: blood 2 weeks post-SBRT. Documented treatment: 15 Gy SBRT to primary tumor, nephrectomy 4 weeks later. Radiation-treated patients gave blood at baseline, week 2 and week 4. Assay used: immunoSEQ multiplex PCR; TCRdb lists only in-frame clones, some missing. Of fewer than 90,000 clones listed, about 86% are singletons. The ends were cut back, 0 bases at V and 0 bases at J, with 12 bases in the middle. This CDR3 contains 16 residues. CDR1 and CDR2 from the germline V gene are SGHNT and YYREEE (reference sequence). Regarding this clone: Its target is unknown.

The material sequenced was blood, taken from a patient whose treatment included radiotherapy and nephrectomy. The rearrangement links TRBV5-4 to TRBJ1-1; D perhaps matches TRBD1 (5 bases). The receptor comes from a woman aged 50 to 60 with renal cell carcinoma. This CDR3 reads CASSLGAQGLNTEAFF. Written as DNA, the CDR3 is TGTGCCAGCAGCTTGGGGGCGCAGGGATTGAACACTGAAGCTTTCTTT. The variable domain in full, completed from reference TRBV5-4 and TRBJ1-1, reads ETGVTQSPTHLIKTRGQQVTLRCSSQSGHNTVSWYQQALGQGPQFIFQYYREEENGRGNFPPRFSGLQFPNYSSELNVNALELDDSALYLCASSLGAQGLNTEAFFGQGTRLTVV.